Shown below are 15 T cell receptor beta chains from a single sample sequenced in a study of blood T cell repertoires in COVID-19. The assay was immunoSEQ multiplex PCR, and TCRdb's table has in-frame clones only and misses some. The sample records around 240,000 clones, approximately 85% being singletons. The sequenced sample was peripheral blood. The receptors here all came from a man between 35 and 55 years old with acute or convalescent COVID-19.

The V and J genes are TRBV6-2 or TRBV6-3 and TRBJ2-1; 11 nucleotides agree with TRBD2. The V segment lost 6 bases and the J segment 8 bases; nucleotides outside the gene matches: 12. The CDR3 contains 16 residues. CDR1 is MNHEY and CDR2 is SVGEGT in the germline V gene. CDR3: CASSHGLAGGSDEQFF. The DNA for the CDR3 is TGTGCCAGCAGCCACGGTCTAGCGGGGGGTTCCGATGAGCAGTTCTTC.

V usage is TRBV9 and J usage is TRBJ2-5; possibly TRBD2 for D (7 bases). V dropped 4 bases and J dropped 5 bases, with 21 bases sitting between them. CDR3 length equals 16 residues. Germline loops: CDR1 SGDLS, CDR2 YYNGEE. CDR3 bases: TGTGCCAGCAGCCCCCGCGAGGGGGGGGCCTTGGAGACCCAGTACTTC. This encodes CASSPREGGALETQYF.

The genes are TRBV4-3 and TRBJ1-5; tentatively, D is TRBD1 (6 bases). The CDR3 has 15 amino acids. Trimming took 0 bases from V and 1 from J, leaving 7 bases between them. Germline V gives CDR1 LGHNA, CDR2 YSLEER. The CDR3 nucleotides are TGCGCCAGCAGCCAAGAGGGGGCGAGCAATCAGCCCCAGCATTTT. Its translation: CASSQEGASNQPQHF.

The chain carries TRBV11-2 and TRBJ2-7, with D unresolved. Trimming removed 4 bases from V and 4 bases from J, with 5 bases in between. Germline CDR1 is SGHAT and CDR2 is FQNNGV. The CDR3 is 11 residues long. The CDR3 spells CASSSGYEQYF. CDR3 in DNA: TGTGCCAGCAGCTCCGGGTACGAGCAGTACTTC. The variable domain in full, with the rest retrieved from reference TRBV11-2 and TRBJ2-7, is EAGVAQSPRYKIIEKRQSVAFWCNPISGHATLYWYQQILGQGPKLLIQFQNNGVVDDSQLPKDRFSAERLKGVDSTLKIQPAKLEDSAVYLCASSSGYEQYFGPGTRLTVT.

This rearrangement joins TRBV2 to TRBJ1-2; no definite D call. The CDR3 is 14 residues long. Germline-derived CDR1 and CDR2 are SNHLY and FYNNEI. Trimming cost V 6 bases and J 0 bases, with 11 bases left between them. This chain's CDR3 is CASSTDLTNYGYTF. DNA for the CDR3: TGTGCCAGCAGCACAGATCTTACTAACTATGGCTACACCTTC.

This clone has only one observation. The chain is built from TRBV24-1 and TRBJ1-5, with D unclear. The length of the CDR3 is 13 residues. The germline V and J ends were trimmed by 9 bases and 1 base, with 9 bases remaining between them. Germline V lookup: CDR1 KGHDR, CDR2 SFDVKD. The CDR3 coding sequence is TGTGCCACCTCGACACCCAGCAATCAGCCCCAGCATTTT. Translated: CATSTPSNQPQHF.

In this sample, this clone turned up once. This chain uses TRBV11-2 with TRBJ1-2; no definite D call. The germline V gene has CDR1 SGHAT and CDR2 FQNNGV. V was shortened by 2 bases and J by 7 bases, with 14 bases between the two germline ends. The CDR3 has 14 residues. The chain's CDR3 is CASSLSLGEGGYTF. In DNA form, the CDR3 reads TGTGCCAGCAGCTTAAGCCTTGGGGAGGGTGGCTACACCTTC.

This chain links TRBV7-2 with TRBJ1-1; D is undetermined. The CDR3 runs to 13 residues. Germline V gene lookup returns CDR1 SGHTA and CDR2 FQGNSA. V lost 3 bases and J lost 0, with 5 bases in between. The CDR3 bases are TGTGCCAGCAGCTTGATAGTGAACACTGAAGCTTTCTTT. It encodes CASSLIVNTEAFF.

This sequence joins TRBV3-1 (or the pseudogene TRBV3-2) and TRBJ1-2; unclear D gene. This CDR3 region has 13 residues. V was clipped by 8 bases and J by 0 bases, with 10 bases between them. Germline CDR1 LGHDT, CDR2 YNNKEL (reference sequence). DNA of the CDR3: TGTGCCAGCGCGCCCACCACTAACTATGGCTACACCTTC. Its translation is CASAPTTNYGYTF.

This clone came up a few times. The CDR3 DNA follows: TGTGCCAGCAGTGAGCTGGCCGCGAACACCGGGGAGCTGTTTTTT. Its protein product is CASSELAANTGELFF. V is TRBV6-1 and J is TRBJ2-2; D ambiguous. There are 15 residues in the CDR3. V was clipped by 3 bases and J by 0 bases, with 8 bases between them. Germline CDR1 is MNHNS and CDR2 is SASEGT.

The gene calls are TRBV6-6 and TRBJ2-3; 8 nucleotides match TRBD2. With 11 bases clipped from V and 1 base from J, the junction kept 5 bases outside the gene matches. The CDR3 loop spans 13 amino acids. Germline assignment: CDR1 MNHNY and CDR2 SVGAGI (reference sequence). The CDR3 spells CAGRGGGTDTQYF. The CDR3 bases are TGTGCCGGCCGGGGGGGAGGCACAGATACGCAGTATTTT.

This chain's CDR3 is CASSVTSGGALGTDTQYF. CDR3 coding DNA: TGTGCCAGCAGCGTCACTAGCGGGGGGGCCCTCGGCACAGATACGCAGTATTTT. V usage is TRBV9 and J usage is TRBJ2-3; 13 bases map to TRBD2. Germline lookup yields CDR1 SGDLS and CDR2 YYNGEE. There are 18 residues in the CDR3. With 2 bases clipped from V and 1 base from J, the junction kept 7 bases outside the gene matches.

This rearrangement joins TRBV3-1 (or the pseudogene TRBV3-2) to TRBJ1-5, with unresolved D. Germline CDR1 and CDR2: LGHDT and YNNKEL (reference sequence). V was trimmed by 6 bases and J by 5 bases, leaving 17 bases between them. The CDR3 contains 15 residues. This CDR3 is CASRASGPIDQPQHF. DNA of the CDR3: TGTGCCAGCAGAGCCTCAGGCCCTATAGATCAGCCCCAGCATTTT.

The chain couples TRBV7-9 to TRBJ1-6; 8 nucleotides line up with TRBD1. The CDR3 totals 14 residues. V shed 2 bases, J shed 9 bases, and the junction held 3 bases outside the gene matches. Germline lookup yields CDR1 SEHNR and CDR2 FQNEAQ (reference sequence). CDR3 sequence (DNA): TGTGCCAGCAGCTTACAGGGGGCTATTTCACCCCTCCACTTT. Translating it yields CASSLQGAISPLHF.

V usage is TRBV28 and J usage is TRBJ1-5; D unclear. V was cut by 3 bases and J by 7 bases, with 10 bases left in between. The CDR3 loop spans 13 amino acids. Germline CDR1 is MDHEN and CDR2 is SYDVKM. This CDR3 is CASSFSGQQPQHF. The CDR3 DNA follows: TGTGCCAGCAGTTTTAGCGGGCAACAGCCCCAGCATTTT.